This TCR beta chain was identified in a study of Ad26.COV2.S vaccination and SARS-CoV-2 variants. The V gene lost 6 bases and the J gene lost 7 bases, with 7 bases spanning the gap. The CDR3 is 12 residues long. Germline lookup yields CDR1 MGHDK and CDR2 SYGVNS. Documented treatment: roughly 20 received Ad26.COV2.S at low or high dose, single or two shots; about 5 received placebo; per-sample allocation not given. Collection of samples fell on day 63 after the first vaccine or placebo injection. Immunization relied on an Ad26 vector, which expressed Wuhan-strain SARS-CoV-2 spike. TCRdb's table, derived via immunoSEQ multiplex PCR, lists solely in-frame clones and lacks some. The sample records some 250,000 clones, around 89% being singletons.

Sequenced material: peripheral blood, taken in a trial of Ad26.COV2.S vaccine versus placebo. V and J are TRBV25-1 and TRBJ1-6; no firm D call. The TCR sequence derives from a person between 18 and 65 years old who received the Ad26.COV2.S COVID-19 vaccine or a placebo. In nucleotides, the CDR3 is TGTGCCAGCAGGTTTGGGAATTCACCCCTCCACTTT. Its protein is CASRFGNSPLHF. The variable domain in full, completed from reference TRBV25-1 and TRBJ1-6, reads EADIYQTPRYLVIGTGKKITLECSQTMGHDKMYWYQQDPGMELHLIHYSYGVNSTEKGDLSSESTVSRIRTEHFPLTLESARPSHTSQYLCASRFGNSPLHFGNGTRLTVT.